A single sample gave rise to the 30 T cell receptor beta chains below, sequenced in a study of blood T cell repertoires in COVID-19. Profiling relied on immunoSEQ multiplex PCR, and the TCRdb table lists in-frame clones only, not all of them. The sample contains 150,000 or so clones, just over 85% of which appear only once. The sequencing sample was made of peripheral blood. The source is an older woman with acute or convalescent COVID-19.

This chain links TRBV5-1 with TRBJ2-1; 10 positions match TRBD2. The CDR3 is made up of 15 amino acids. Germline lookup yields CDR1 SGHRS and CDR2 YFSETQ. After removal of 1 base from V and 9 bases from J, the junction contained 7 bases not matched to a gene. The DNA of the CDR3 is TGCGCCAGCAGCTTGTTGGCTAGCGGGGGAAGTGAGCAGTTCTTC. Translated, it gives CASSLLASGGSEQFF.

The rearrangement links TRBV7-3 to TRBJ2-3, with TRBD2 matching over 10 bases. Trimming at V came to 5 bases and at J to 8 bases, leaving 7 bases not matched to a gene. The CDR3 totals 14 residues. Germline V gene data show CDR1 as SGHTA and CDR2 as FQGTGA. The CDR3 DNA sequence: TGTGCCAGCAGCCAAACTAGCGGGGATAGTACGCAGTATTTT. Its protein product is CASSQTSGDSTQYF.

CDR3 sequence: CASSEAGFVPLHF. CDR3 DNA: TGTGCCAGCAGTGAAGCAGGGTTTGTGCCCCTCCACTTT. This chain connects TRBV25-1 to TRBJ1-6; TRBD1 is a possible D gene (5 bases). This CDR3 region has 13 residues. The germline V gene encodes CDR1 MGHDK and CDR2 SYGVNS. The V end lost 2 bases, the J end lost 13 bases, and 12 bases lay between the germline ends.

The chain has TRBV5-4 and TRBJ1-2, with 7 positions matching TRBD1. Trimming removed 3 bases from V and 4 bases from J; junction bases left unmatched: 12. Germline V gene sequence: CDR1 SGHNT, CDR2 YYREEE (reference sequence). CDR3 length equals 16 residues. CDR3 DNA sequence: TGTGCCAGCAGCTACAGACAGGGCCCCTTCTCCTATGGCTACACCTTC. Encoded protein: CASSYRQGPFSYGYTF.

This chain uses TRBV30 with TRBJ2-2; 13 bases map to TRBD2. The ends lost 4 bases at V and 4 bases at J; junction bases unmatched: 6. The length of the CDR3 is 16 residues. Germline V gives CDR1 GTSNPN, CDR2 SVGIG (reference sequence). The CDR3 sequence is CAWKLTSGGGTGELFF. In DNA form, the CDR3 reads TGTGCCTGGAAATTAACTAGCGGGGGGGGCACCGGGGAGCTGTTTTTT.

The CDR3 DNA is TGTGCCAGCAGCTTAGCGGGGGGGCCGCGGGAGCAGTTCTTC. Translated, it gives CASSLAGGPREQFF. The chain has TRBV7-2 and TRBJ2-1; D is possibly TRBD2 (7 bases). This CDR3 comprises 14 residues. Trimming shortened V by 0 bases and J by 10 bases, and 13 bases separated the two germline ends. Germline CDR1 and CDR2: SGHTA and FQGNSA.

The J gene is TRBJ1-2, the V gene TRBV19; TRBD1 might be the D (5 bases). V shed 2 bases and J shed 4 bases, with 14 bases lying between them. CDR3 size: 15 residues. Germline lookup yields CDR1 LNHDA and CDR2 SQIVND (reference sequence). The CDR3 sequence: CASSIWGTEFYGYTF. The CDR3 DNA sequence: TGTGCCAGTAGTATATGGGGCACAGAATTCTATGGCTACACCTTC.

This CDR3 is CASSFGQGIEKLFF. CDR3 bases: TGTGCCAGCAGCTTCGGACAGGGGATTGAAAAACTGTTTTTT. The V gene is TRBV7-2, the J gene TRBJ1-4, with 9 nucleotides matching TRBD1. Germline CDR1 reads SGHTA; CDR2 reads FQGNSA. With V trimmed by 3 bases and J by 7 bases, 3 bases remained unmatched. This CDR3 has 14 residues.

The chain carries TRBV18 and TRBJ1-4; 8 positions match TRBD1. V shed 3 bases and J 6 bases; nucleotides not matched to a gene: 6. The germline V gene encodes CDR1 KGHSH and CDR2 LQKENI. The CDR3 length is 15 residues. The CDR3 protein is CASSPRTGRYEKLFF. Here the CDR3 DNA reads TGTGCCAGCTCACCCAGGACAGGGCGGTATGAAAAACTGTTTTTT.

This chain links TRBV6-5 with TRBJ1-6; D gene ambiguous. The V gene's germline CDR1 is MNHEY and CDR2 SVGAGI. This CDR3 region has 14 residues. Trimming cost V 6 bases and J 6 bases, with 12 bases left between them. DNA of the CDR3: TGTGCCAGCAGCCTGACATTGTCTAATTCACCCCTCCACTTT. Its translation is CASSLTLSNSPLHF.

The rearrangement links TRBV9 to TRBJ2-5, with 15 bases fitting TRBD2. Trimming took 4 bases from V and 1 from J; bases not matched to a gene: 8. Germline V gene data show CDR1 as SGDLS and CDR2 as YYNGEE. CDR3 length: 18 amino acids. CDR3 sequence (DNA): TGTGCCAGCAGCCACCGGACTAGCGGGGGGGCCGGCCAAGAGACCCAGTACTTC. It codes for CASSHRTSGGAGQETQYF.

V and J are TRBV3-1 (or the pseudogene TRBV3-2) and TRBJ1-5; D is possibly TRBD1 (5 bases). Trimming cost V 0 bases and J 5 bases, with 8 bases left between them. Germline CDR1 and CDR2: LGHDT and YNNKEL (reference sequence). CDR3 length: 14 amino acids. CDR3 sequence reads: CASSQEQGYQPQHF. The CDR3 bases are TGTGCCAGCAGCCAAGAGCAGGGTTATCAGCCCCAGCATTTT.

The rearrangement joins TRBV5-4 to TRBJ2-1, with D perhaps TRBD2 (5 bases). The ends were cut back, 4 bases at V and 9 bases at J, with 11 bases in the middle. The CDR3 consists of 12 residues. Germline V gene sequence: CDR1 SGHNT, CDR2 YYREEE (reference sequence). In nucleotides, the CDR3 is TGTGCCAGCAGCCCCCGGGGTGGTGAGCAGTTCTTC. This codes for CASSPRGGEQFF.

The chain joins TRBV9 to TRBJ2-5; the D gene is possibly TRBD2 (6 bases). Trimming removed 0 bases from V and 0 bases from J, with 18 bases in between. There are 18 residues in the CDR3. CDR1 is SGDLS and CDR2 is YYNGEE in the germline V gene. The CDR3 sequence is CASSVGRGAPLYQETQYF. The CDR3 DNA is TGTGCCAGCAGCGTAGGGAGGGGTGCACCCCTATACCAAGAGACCCAGTACTTC.

This clone appeared a single time. The genes are TRBV6-2 or TRBV6-3 and TRBJ2-7; 14 positions agree with TRBD2. CDR3 length equals 15 residues. The germline gives CDR1 MNHEY, CDR2 SVGEGT. V lost 6 bases, J lost 5 bases, and 6 bases stayed unmatched. CDR3 in DNA: TGTGCCAGCAGCGGGACTAGCGGGGGAAGTGACGAGCAGTACTTC. Protein sequence: CASSGTSGGSDEQYF.

The rearrangement uses TRBV6-6 and TRBJ1-1, with a possible D match to TRBD1 (6 bases). Between the trimmed V and J ends, which lost 2 bases and 5 bases, there was a span of 12 bases. The CDR3 runs 14 residues. The germline V gene encodes CDR1 MNHNY and CDR2 SVGAGI (reference sequence). The CDR3 coding sequence is TGTGCCAGCAGTTACGTAGGGGGAGGGACTGAAGCTTTCTTT. Protein: CASSYVGGGTEAFF.

The rearrangement joins TRBV11-2 to TRBJ2-1, with a tentative D call TRBD1 (6 bases). Germline CDR1 and CDR2: SGHAT and FQNNGV. This CDR3 is 13 amino acids long. Trimming removed 4 bases from V and 8 bases from J, with 12 bases in between. The CDR3 region has the DNA TGTGCCAGCAGCTCGGGACATCTAGATGAGCAGTTCTTC. It encodes CASSSGHLDEQFF.

This clone was counted between two and nine times. The J gene is TRBJ1-2, the V gene TRBV13, with 7 bases identical to TRBD1. The CDR3 extends over 16 amino acids. V gave up 0 bases and J gave up 4 bases; unmatched junction bases: 8. CDR1 and CDR2 from the germline V gene are PRHDT and FYEKMQ (reference sequence). CDR3 sequence reads: CASSLGRGRGAYGYTF. The CDR3 DNA reads as TGTGCCAGCAGCTTAGGCAGGGGCAGGGGGGCCTATGGCTACACCTTC. The full variable domain, completed using reference TRBV13 and TRBJ1-2, is AAGVIQSPRHLIKEKRETATLKCYPIPRHDTVYWYQQGPGQDPQFLISFYEKMQSDKGSIPDRFSAQQFSDYHSELNMSSLELGDSALYFCASSLGRGRGAYGYTFGSGTRLTVV.

V and J are TRBV7-9 and TRBJ1-1, with 7 bases aligning to TRBD1. CDR3 length: 14 amino acids. Germline trimming cut 5 bases from V and 5 bases from J; bases unmatched to any gene: 8. Germline V lookup: CDR1 SEHNR, CDR2 FQNEAQ (reference sequence). The CDR3: CASSVLQGNTEAFF. Written as DNA, the CDR3 is TGTGCCAGCAGCGTCTTACAGGGGAATACTGAAGCTTTCTTT.

This chain joins TRBV5-6 and TRBJ1-2, with 10 bases that match TRBD1. From germline, CDR1 is SGHDT and CDR2 YYEEEE. With V trimmed by 0 bases and J by 4 bases, 3 bases remained unmatched. The length of the CDR3 is 15 residues. The CDR3 sequence is CASSLGDRGSYGYTF. The CDR3 DNA reads as TGTGCCAGCAGCTTGGGGGACAGGGGTAGCTATGGCTACACCTTC.

The chain recombines TRBV18 with TRBJ1-6; 11 bases map to TRBD1. V was clipped by 0 bases and J by 9 bases; unmatched bases: 7. Germline CDR1 is KGHSH and CDR2 is LQKENI. There are 17 residues in the CDR3. This CDR3 reads CASSPPTGGQGASPLHF. The CDR3 region has the DNA TGTGCCAGCTCACCACCGACAGGCGGACAGGGGGCTTCACCCCTCCACTTT.

The J gene is TRBJ1-3, the V gene TRBV18; D remains ambiguous. Germline V gene sequence: CDR1 KGHSH, CDR2 LQKENI. The V gene lost 9 bases and the J gene lost 2 bases, with 11 bases spanning the gap. The CDR3 is 13 residues long. The CDR3 protein is CASSGLTGNTIYF. CDR3 coding DNA: TGTGCCAGTTCCGGTTTAACTGGAAACACCATATATTTT.

CDR3: CASSSRLRMGQYF. In DNA form, the CDR3 reads TGTGCCAGCAGCTCACGATTGAGGATGGGCCAGTACTTC. The gene calls are TRBV7-6 and TRBJ2-5; unclear D gene. Trimming removed 4 bases from V and 10 bases from J, with 16 bases in between. CDR1 and CDR2 (germline): SGHVS, FNYEAQ. This CDR3 spans 13 amino acids.

The chain joins TRBV5-1 to TRBJ2-7; tentative D call: TRBD2 (6 bases). CDR1 is SGHRS, CDR2 YFSETQ, per germline. V lost 3 bases and J 3 bases, leaving 16 bases between the germline ends. CDR3 size: 15 residues. CDR3 in DNA: TGCGCCAGCAGCTACCGGGCGGGACCAAACTACGAGCAGTACTTC. It yields the protein CASSYRAGPNYEQYF.

The chain has TRBV6-1 and TRBJ1-6, with a possible D match to TRBD1 (6 bases). Trimming shortened V by 2 bases and J by 5 bases, and 10 bases separated the two germline ends. In germline, CDR1 is MNHNS, CDR2 SASEGT. The CDR3 extends over 15 amino acids. CDR3 protein: CASSEQGINNSPLHF. Written as DNA, the CDR3 is TGTGCCAGCAGTGAACAGGGGATCAATAATTCACCCCTCCACTTT.

The genes are TRBV28 and TRBJ2-1; TRBD2 agrees at 15 bases. Germline V CDR1 and CDR2: MDHEN, SYDVKM. This CDR3 spans 16 amino acids. The V gene end was trimmed by 6 bases and the J gene end by 9 bases; junction bases not matched to a gene: 9. The CDR3: CASSFARTSGGGEQFF. DNA for the CDR3: TGTGCCAGCAGCTTCGCCCGGACTAGCGGGGGGGGTGAGCAGTTCTTC.

This chain connects TRBV3-1 (or the pseudogene TRBV3-2) to TRBJ1-2; no clear D. This CDR3 region has 14 residues. The germline gives CDR1 LGHDT, CDR2 YNNKEL (reference sequence). The germline V and J ends were trimmed by 1 base and 5 bases, with 11 bases remaining between them. This chain's CDR3 is CASSQGPSSYGYTF. The CDR3 DNA reads as TGTGCCAGCAGCCAAGGGCCTTCAAGTTATGGCTACACCTTC.

CDR3 sequence reads: CASSRDRGRPYGYTF. CDR3 coding DNA: TGTGCCAGCAGCCGAGACAGGGGTCGACCCTATGGCTACACCTTC. This rearrangement joins TRBV11-2 to TRBJ1-2; 8 bases agree with TRBD1. V shed 5 bases and J 4 bases; nucleotides not matched to a gene: 9. Per the germline V gene, CDR1 is SGHAT and CDR2 is FQNNGV. CDR3 length: 15 residues.

This rearrangement joins TRBV7-6 to TRBJ1-1; 12 nucleotides line up with TRBD1. V was pared by 5 bases and J by 6 bases, with 10 bases of the junction left unmatched. Germline assignment: CDR1 SGHVS and CDR2 FNYEAQ. The CDR3 is made up of 16 amino acids. Written as DNA, the CDR3 is TGTGCCAGCAGCCCCAGTGGGGACAGGGGGCTGGCTGAAGCTTTCTTT. It translates to CASSPSGDRGLAEAFF.

The chain couples TRBV9 to TRBJ1-1, with a possible D match to TRBD1 (5 bases). The CDR3 loop spans 13 amino acids. Deletions cut 4 bases from V and 2 bases from J, with 9 bases between. Germline CDR1 SGDLS, CDR2 YYNGEE. The DNA for the CDR3 is TGTGCCAGCAGCCGGACATTAAACACTGAAGCTTTCTTT. This gives the protein CASSRTLNTEAFF.